The 15 T cell receptor beta chains below all came from one sample that was sequenced in a study of blood T cell repertoires in COVID-19. Sequencing was performed with immunoSEQ multiplex PCR; in TCRdb, only in-frame clones are kept and a portion is missing. The data show under 200,000 clones, roughly four fifths seen once. The sequencing input was peripheral blood. The receptors were gathered from a human donor in a cohort sampled during active COVID-19.

The chain combines TRBV7-3 with TRBJ2-3; D is unclear. The CDR3 has 16 residues. CDR1 and CDR2 from the germline V gene are SGHTA and FQGTGA. V was pared by 5 bases and J by 0 bases, with 15 bases between. Here the CDR3 DNA reads TGTGCCAGCAGCCCCGGTTTGGTACTCAGCACAGATACGCAGTATTTT. Translation gives CASSPGLVLSTDTQYF.

This rearrangement joins TRBV5-1 to TRBJ1-1; 9 bases align to TRBD1. The CDR3 covers 15 residues. V dropped 2 bases and J dropped 4; count of bases not matched to a gene: 6. Germline V gene lookup returns CDR1 SGHRS and CDR2 YFSETQ. The CDR3 loop reads CASSLTGTGTTEAFF. As DNA, the CDR3 is TGCGCCAGCAGCTTAACCGGGACAGGGACCACTGAAGCTTTCTTT. Drawing the rest from reference TRBV5-1 and TRBJ1-1, the complete variable domain is KAGVTQTPRYLIKTRGQQVTLSCSPISGHRSVSWYQQTPGQGLQFLFEYFSETQRNKGNFPGRFSGRQFSNSRSEMNVSTLELGDSALYLCASSLTGTGTTEAFFGQGTRLTVV.

DNA for the CDR3: TGTGCCAGCAGCTTTGGACAGGGGGATCAAAACATTCAGTACTTC. It yields the protein CASSFGQGDQNIQYF. The V and J genes are TRBV5-4 and TRBJ2-4; 10 positions match TRBD1. The germline gives CDR1 SGHNT, CDR2 YYREEE (reference sequence). V trimming: 2 bases; J trimming: 5 bases; junction bases outside the gene matches: 4. This CDR3 contains 15 residues.

V gene TRBV19 combines with J gene TRBJ2-7, with a tentative D call TRBD1 (6 bases). The CDR3 extends over 15 amino acids. V lost 1 base and J lost 0, with 10 bases in between. Germline CDR1 LNHDA, CDR2 SQIVND (reference sequence). CDR3 amino acids: CASSIGGRSSYEQYF. The CDR3 DNA is TGTGCCAGTAGTATAGGGGGGCGAAGCTCCTACGAGCAGTACTTC.

The CDR3 nucleotides are TGTGCCAGCAGTTACCCCGGTGGGCTCTACGAGCAGTACTTC. Its translation: CASSYPGGLYEQYF. This rearrangement joins TRBV6-6 to TRBJ2-7; D not certain. The germline V gene has CDR1 MNHNY and CDR2 SVGAGI (reference sequence). There are 14 residues in the CDR3. Trimming removed 2 bases at V and 3 bases at J, with 11 bases between.

The chain combines TRBV6-6 with TRBJ1-1; D unresolved. Germline loops: CDR1 MNHNY, CDR2 SVGAGI (reference sequence). Deletions cut 7 bases from V and 4 bases from J, with 10 bases between. CDR3 size: 12 residues. The CDR3 sequence: CASITDITEAFF. The CDR3 coding sequence is TGTGCCAGCATAACAGATATCACTGAAGCTTTCTTT.

The chain couples TRBV10-3 to TRBJ1-1; 10 bases are a match to TRBD1. The CDR3 runs to 14 residues. CDR1 is ENHRY, CDR2 SYGVKD, per germline. V lost 7 bases to trimming and J lost 5 bases; unmatched junction nucleotides: 7. CDR3 loop: CAITAGQGWTEAFF. In DNA form, the CDR3 reads TGTGCCATCACCGCGGGACAGGGGTGGACTGAAGCTTTCTTT.

The chain joins TRBV9 to TRBJ1-2, with a possible D match to TRBD1 (5 bases). V lost 4 bases and J lost 1, with 14 bases in between. Germline V gene data show CDR1 as SGDLS and CDR2 as YYNGEE. The CDR3 is made up of 15 amino acids. In DNA, the CDR3 is TGTGCCAGCAGCCCTCGACAGAGCCATAACTATGGCTACACCTTC. Translated: CASSPRQSHNYGYTF. The full variable domain, in which reference TRBV9 and TRBJ1-2 provide the parts outside the CDR3, is DSGVTQTPKHLITATGQRVTLRCSPRSGDLSVYWYQQSLDQGLQFLIQYYNGEERAKGNILERFSAQQFPDLHSELNLSSLELGDSALYFCASSPRQSHNYGYTFGSGTRLTVV.

The chain couples TRBV11-1 to TRBJ1-4; 7 bases map to TRBD1. Germline CDR1 and CDR2: SGHAT and FQDESV (reference sequence). The ends lost 5 bases at V and 5 bases at J; junction bases unmatched: 8. This CDR3 region has 15 residues. The CDR3 loop is CASSRTGTVNEKLFF. The DNA for the CDR3 is TGTGCCAGCAGCCGTACCGGGACAGTGAATGAAAAACTGTTTTTT.

The CDR3 protein is CASSARQGASGYTF. The CDR3 DNA reads TGTGCCAGCAGTGCTCGACAGGGGGCCTCCGGCTACACCTTC. This rearrangement joins TRBV25-1 to TRBJ1-2, with 10 nucleotides matching TRBD1. The CDR3 is made up of 14 amino acids. V gave up 4 bases and J gave up 8 bases; unmatched junction bases: 7. The germline V gene has CDR1 MGHDK and CDR2 SYGVNS.

The rearrangement joins TRBV28 to TRBJ1-3; 7 bases are a match to TRBD1. Germline CDR1 is MDHEN and CDR2 is SYDVKM. Germline trimming cut 5 bases from V and 0 bases from J; bases unmatched to any gene: 7. This CDR3 has 16 amino acids. The CDR3 DNA reads as TGTGCCAGCAGTCCGCGGACAGGAGGCTCTGGAAACACCATATATTTT. It yields the protein CASSPRTGGSGNTIYF.

The genes are TRBV19 and TRBJ2-7; 9 bases match TRBD2. The CDR3 loop spans 15 amino acids. V shed 2 bases and J 3 bases; nucleotides not matched to a gene: 5. Germline V CDR1 and CDR2: LNHDA, SQIVND (reference sequence). CDR3 amino acids: CASSIKGSGSYEQYF. The CDR3 nucleotides read TGTGCCAGTAGTATAAAGGGTAGCGGGAGCTACGAGCAGTACTTC.

The J gene is TRBJ1-1, the V gene TRBV11-1; D ambiguous. The CDR3 length is 14 residues. Germline CDR1 and CDR2: SGHAT and FQDESV (reference sequence). V lost 1 base to trimming and J lost 0 bases, with 6 bases between them. This chain's CDR3 is CASSLDSLNTEAFF. CDR3 in DNA: TGTGCCAGCAGCTTAGACAGCCTGAACACTGAAGCTTTCTTT.

The rearrangement joins TRBV7-9 to TRBJ2-5; D may be TRBD1 (6 bases). The germline V gene has CDR1 SEHNR and CDR2 FQNEAQ (reference sequence). V gave up 5 bases and J gave up 2 bases, with 12 bases separating them. This CDR3 contains 14 residues. CDR3 nucleotide sequence: TGTGCCAGCAGCCATCGGACAGCTCAAGAGACCCAGTACTTC. Its protein product is CASSHRTAQETQYF.

This clone occurred a few times. CDR3: CASSDGLAETQDTQYF. The CDR3 region has the DNA TGCGCCAGCAGTGATGGACTAGCTGAGACCCAAGATACGCAGTATTTT. The V and J genes are TRBV10-2 and TRBJ2-3; 8 bases are shared with TRBD2. The CDR3 is 16 residues long. J gave up 5 bases and V 3 bases, and 10 bases lay outside the gene matches. The germline V gene encodes CDR1 WSHSY and CDR2 SAAADI.